This TCR beta chain originates from a study of T cell repertoires in cytomegalovirus infection. TCRdb re-analysed the reads in MiXCR, keeping a single row per CDR3 protein. The sample lists about half a million distinct CDR3 sequences, around 30% seen once, with around a sixth in the top ten. This clonotype has just a few counts. The antigen is undetermined. The CDR3 contains 18 residues. Germline CDR1 is SGHRS and CDR2 is YFSETQ. The ends lost 0 bases at V and 1 base at J; junction bases unmatched: 9. This chain links TRBV5-1 with TRBJ2-5, with 10 bases matching TRBD2. The TCR was taken from a human donor in good health (CMV status not recorded). Some clones in this sample may be carry-over from other donors' samples. The material was cultured PBMCs, obtained from culture after CMV antigen stimulation. CDR3 sequence reads: CASSLGLAGVRAQETQYF. The CDR3 DNA reads as TGCGCCAGCAGCTTGGGGCTAGCGGGAGTTCGGGCCCAAGAGACCCAGTACTTC.